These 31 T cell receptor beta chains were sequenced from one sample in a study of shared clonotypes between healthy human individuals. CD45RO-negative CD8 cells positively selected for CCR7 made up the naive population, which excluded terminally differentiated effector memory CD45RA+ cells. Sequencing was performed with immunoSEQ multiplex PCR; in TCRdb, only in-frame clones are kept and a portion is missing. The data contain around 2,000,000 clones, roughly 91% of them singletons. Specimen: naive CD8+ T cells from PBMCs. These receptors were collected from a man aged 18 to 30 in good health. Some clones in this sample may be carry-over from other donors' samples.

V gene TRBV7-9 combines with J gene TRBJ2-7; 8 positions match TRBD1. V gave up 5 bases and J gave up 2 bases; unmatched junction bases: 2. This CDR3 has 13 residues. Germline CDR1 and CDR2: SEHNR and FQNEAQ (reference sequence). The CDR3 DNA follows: TGTGCCAGCAGCGGGGACAGGACCTACGAGCAGTACTTC. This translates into CASSGDRTYEQYF.

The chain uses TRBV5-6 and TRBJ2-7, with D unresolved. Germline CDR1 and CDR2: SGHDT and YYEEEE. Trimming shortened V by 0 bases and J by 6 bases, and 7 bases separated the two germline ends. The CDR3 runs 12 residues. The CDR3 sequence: CASSLEGFEQYF. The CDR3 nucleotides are TGTGCCAGCAGCTTGGAAGGGTTCGAGCAGTACTTC.

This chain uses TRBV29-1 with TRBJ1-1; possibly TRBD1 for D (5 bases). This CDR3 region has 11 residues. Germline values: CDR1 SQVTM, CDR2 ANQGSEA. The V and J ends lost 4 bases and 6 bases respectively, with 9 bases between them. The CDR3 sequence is CSVGAGSEAFF. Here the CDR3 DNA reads TGCAGCGTTGGAGCAGGGTCTGAAGCTTTCTTT.

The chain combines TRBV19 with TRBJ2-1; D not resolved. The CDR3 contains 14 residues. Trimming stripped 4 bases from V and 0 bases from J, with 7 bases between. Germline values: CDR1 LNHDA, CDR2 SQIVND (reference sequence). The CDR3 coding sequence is TGTGCCAGTAGTACATTCAGCTCCTACAATGAGCAGTTCTTC. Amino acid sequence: CASSTFSSYNEQFF.

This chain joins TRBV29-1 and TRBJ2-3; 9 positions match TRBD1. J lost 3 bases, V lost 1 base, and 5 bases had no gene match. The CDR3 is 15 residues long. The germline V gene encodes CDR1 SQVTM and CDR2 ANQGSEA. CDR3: CSVEVIDRGTDTQYF. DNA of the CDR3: TGCAGCGTTGAAGTGATCGACAGGGGGACAGATACGCAGTATTTT.

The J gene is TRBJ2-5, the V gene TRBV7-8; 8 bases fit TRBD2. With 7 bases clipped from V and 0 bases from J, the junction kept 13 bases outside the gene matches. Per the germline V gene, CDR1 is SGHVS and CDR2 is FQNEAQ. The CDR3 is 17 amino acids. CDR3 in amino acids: CASNLILSGSYQETQYF. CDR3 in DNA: TGTGCCAGCAACCTCATTTTAAGCGGGAGCTACCAAGAGACCCAGTACTTC.

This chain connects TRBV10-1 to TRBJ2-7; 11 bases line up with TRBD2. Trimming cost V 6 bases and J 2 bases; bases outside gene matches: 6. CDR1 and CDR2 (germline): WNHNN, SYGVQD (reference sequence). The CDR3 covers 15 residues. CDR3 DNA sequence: TGCGCCAGCAGAGGGGGACTAGCGGATCCCTACGAGCAGTACTTC. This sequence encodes CASRGGLADPYEQYF.

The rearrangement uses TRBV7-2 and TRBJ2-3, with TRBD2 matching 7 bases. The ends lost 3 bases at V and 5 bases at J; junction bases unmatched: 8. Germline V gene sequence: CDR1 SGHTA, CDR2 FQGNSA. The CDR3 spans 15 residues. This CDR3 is CASSLAGVTGDTQYF. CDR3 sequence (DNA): TGTGCCAGCAGCTTGGCGGGAGTAACTGGAGATACGCAGTATTTT. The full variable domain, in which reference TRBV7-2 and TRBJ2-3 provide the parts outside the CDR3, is GAGVSQSPSNKVTEKGKDVELRCDPISGHTALYWYRQSLGQGLEFLIYFQGNSAPDKSGLPSDRFSAERTGGSVSTLTIQRTQQEDSAVYLCASSLAGVTGDTQYFGPGTRLTVL.

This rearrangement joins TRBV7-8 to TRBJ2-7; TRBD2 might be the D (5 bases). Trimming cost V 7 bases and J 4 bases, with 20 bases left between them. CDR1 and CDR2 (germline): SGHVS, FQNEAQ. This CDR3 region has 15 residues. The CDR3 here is CASTYFSGNSYEQYF. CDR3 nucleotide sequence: TGTGCCAGCACCTACTTCTCCGGGAATTCGTACGAGCAGTACTTC.

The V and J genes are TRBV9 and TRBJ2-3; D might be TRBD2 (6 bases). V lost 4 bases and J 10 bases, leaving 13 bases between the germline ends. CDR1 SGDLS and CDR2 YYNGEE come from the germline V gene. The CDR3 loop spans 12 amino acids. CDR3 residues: CASSLDGRAQYF. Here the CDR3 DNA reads TGTGCCAGCAGCTTGGACGGGAGAGCGCAGTATTTT.

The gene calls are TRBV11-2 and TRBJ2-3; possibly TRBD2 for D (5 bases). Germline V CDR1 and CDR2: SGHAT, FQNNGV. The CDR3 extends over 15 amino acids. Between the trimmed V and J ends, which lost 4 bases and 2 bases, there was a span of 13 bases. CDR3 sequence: CASSSFKRPTDTQYF. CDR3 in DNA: TGTGCCAGCAGCTCCTTCAAGCGGCCCACAGATACGCAGTATTTT.

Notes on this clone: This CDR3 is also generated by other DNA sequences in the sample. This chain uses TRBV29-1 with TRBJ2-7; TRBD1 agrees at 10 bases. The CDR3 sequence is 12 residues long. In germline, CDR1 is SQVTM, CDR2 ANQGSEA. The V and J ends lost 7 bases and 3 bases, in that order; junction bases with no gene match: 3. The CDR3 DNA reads TGCAGCGCAGGGACAGGGGTCTACGAGCAGTACTTC. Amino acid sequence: CSAGTGVYEQYF.

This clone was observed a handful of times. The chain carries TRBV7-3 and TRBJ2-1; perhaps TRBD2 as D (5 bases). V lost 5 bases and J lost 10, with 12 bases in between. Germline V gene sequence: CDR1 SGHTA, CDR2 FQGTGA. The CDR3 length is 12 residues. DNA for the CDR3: TGTGCCAGCAGCCTCAGGACTGGAGAGCAGTTCTTC. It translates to CASSLRTGEQFF. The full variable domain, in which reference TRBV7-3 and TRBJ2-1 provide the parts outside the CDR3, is GAGVSQTPSNKVTEKGKYVELRCDPISGHTALYWYRQSLGQGPEFLIYFQGTGAADDSGLPNDRFFAVRPEGSVSTLKIQRTERGDSAVYLCASSLRTGEQFFGPGTRLTVL.

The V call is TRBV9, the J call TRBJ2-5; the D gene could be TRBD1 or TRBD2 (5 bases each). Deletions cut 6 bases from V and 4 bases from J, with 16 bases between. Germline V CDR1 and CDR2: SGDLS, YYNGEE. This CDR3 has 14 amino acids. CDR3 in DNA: TGTGCCAGCACCTCCAGGGACGGGCGAGAGACCCAGTACTTC. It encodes CASTSRDGRETQYF.

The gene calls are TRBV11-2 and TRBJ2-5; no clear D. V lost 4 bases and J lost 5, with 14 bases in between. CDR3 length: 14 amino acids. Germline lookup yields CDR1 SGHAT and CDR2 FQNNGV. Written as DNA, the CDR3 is TGTGCCAGCAGCTCCAGAATTGCGGAGGAGACCCAGTACTTC. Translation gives CASSSRIAEETQYF.

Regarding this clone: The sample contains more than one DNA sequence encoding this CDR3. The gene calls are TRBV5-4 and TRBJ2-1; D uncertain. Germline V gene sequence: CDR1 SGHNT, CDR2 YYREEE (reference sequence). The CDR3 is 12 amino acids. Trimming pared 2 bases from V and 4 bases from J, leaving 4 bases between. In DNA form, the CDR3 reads TGTGCCAGCAGCTTTAGTTACAATGAGCAGTTCTTC. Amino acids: CASSFSYNEQFF.

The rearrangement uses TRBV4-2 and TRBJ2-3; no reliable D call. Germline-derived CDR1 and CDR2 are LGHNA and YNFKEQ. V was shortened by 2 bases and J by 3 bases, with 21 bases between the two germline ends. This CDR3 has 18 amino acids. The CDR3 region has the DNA TGTGCCAGCAGCCAACTCACACTCATAGAAGTAAGGACAGATACGCAGTATTTT. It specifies CASSQLTLIEVRTDTQYF.

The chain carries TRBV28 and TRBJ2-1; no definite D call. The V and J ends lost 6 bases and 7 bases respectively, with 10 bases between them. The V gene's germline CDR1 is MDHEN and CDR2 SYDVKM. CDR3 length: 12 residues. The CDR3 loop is CASSYSRNEQFF. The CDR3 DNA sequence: TGTGCCAGCAGCTACTCTAGGAATGAGCAGTTCTTC. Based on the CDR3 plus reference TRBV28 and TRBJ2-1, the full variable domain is DVKVTQSSRYLVKRTGEKVFLECVQDMDHENMFWYRQDPGLGLRLIYFSYDVKMKEKGDIPEGYSVSREKKERFSLILESASTNQTSMYLCASSYSRNEQFFGPGTRLTVL.

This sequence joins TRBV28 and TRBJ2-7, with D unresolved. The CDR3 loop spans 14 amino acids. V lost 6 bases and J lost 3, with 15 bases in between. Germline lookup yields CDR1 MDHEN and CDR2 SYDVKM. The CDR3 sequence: CASSRLQADYEQYF. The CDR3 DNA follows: TGTGCCAGCAGCCGACTCCAAGCCGACTACGAGCAGTACTTC.

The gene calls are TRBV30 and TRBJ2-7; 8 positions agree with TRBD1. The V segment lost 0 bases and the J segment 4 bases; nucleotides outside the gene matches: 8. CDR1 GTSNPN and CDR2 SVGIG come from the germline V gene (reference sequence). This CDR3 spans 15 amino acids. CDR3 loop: CAWSVGAGGIYEQYF. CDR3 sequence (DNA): TGTGCCTGGAGTGTAGGGGCAGGGGGCATATACGAGCAGTACTTC.

CDR3 region: CASYGGARYGYTF. The CDR3 DNA follows: TGTGCCAGCTATGGTGGGGCGCGCTATGGCTACACCTTC. The J gene is TRBJ1-2, the V gene TRBV6-4, with D perhaps matching TRBD1 (5 bases). Germline lookup yields CDR1 MRHNA and CDR2 SNTAGT. V was clipped by 8 bases and J by 4 bases, with 14 bases between them. The CDR3 is made up of 13 amino acids.

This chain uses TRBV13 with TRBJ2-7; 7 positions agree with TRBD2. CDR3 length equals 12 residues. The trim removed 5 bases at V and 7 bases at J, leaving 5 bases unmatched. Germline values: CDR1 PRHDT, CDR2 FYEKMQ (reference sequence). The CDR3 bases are TGTGCCAGCAGCCCTCAAGCGGGAGAGCAGTACTTC. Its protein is CASSPQAGEQYF.

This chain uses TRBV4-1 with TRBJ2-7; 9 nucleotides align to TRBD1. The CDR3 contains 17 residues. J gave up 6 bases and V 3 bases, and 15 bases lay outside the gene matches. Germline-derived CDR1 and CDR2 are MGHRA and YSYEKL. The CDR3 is CASSHIATRDRAREQYF. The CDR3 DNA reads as TGCGCCAGCAGCCATATCGCGACCCGGGACAGGGCGCGCGAGCAGTACTTC.

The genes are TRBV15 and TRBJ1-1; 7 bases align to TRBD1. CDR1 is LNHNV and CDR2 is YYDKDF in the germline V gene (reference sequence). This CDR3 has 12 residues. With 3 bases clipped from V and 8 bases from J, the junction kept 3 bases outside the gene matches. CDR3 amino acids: CATSRRGQEAFF. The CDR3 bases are TGTGCCACCAGCAGGAGGGGACAGGAAGCTTTCTTT.

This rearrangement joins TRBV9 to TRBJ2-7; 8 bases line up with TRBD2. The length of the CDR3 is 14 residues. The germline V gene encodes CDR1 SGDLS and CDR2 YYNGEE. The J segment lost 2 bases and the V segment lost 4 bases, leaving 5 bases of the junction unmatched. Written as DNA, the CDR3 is TGTGCCAGCAGCCCGGGACTAGGGACCTACGAGCAGTACTTC. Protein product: CASSPGLGTYEQYF.

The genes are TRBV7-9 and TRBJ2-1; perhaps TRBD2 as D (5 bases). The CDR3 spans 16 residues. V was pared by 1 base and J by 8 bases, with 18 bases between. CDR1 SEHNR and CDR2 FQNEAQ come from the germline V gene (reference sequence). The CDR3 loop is CASSLEVGLALDEQFF. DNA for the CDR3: TGTGCCAGCAGCTTAGAGGTAGGGCTAGCCTTGGATGAGCAGTTCTTC.

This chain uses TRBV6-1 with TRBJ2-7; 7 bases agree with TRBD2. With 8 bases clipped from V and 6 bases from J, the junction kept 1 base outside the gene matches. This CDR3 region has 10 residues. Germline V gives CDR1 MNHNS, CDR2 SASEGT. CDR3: CASWGGEQYF. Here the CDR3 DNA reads TGTGCCAGCTGGGGGGGCGAGCAGTACTTC.

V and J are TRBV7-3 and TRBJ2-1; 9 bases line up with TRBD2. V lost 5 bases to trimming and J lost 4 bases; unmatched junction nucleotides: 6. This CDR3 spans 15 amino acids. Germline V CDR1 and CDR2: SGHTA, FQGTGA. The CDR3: CASSKREAPYNEQFF. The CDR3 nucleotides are TGTGCCAGCAGCAAGCGGGAGGCACCATACAATGAGCAGTTCTTC.

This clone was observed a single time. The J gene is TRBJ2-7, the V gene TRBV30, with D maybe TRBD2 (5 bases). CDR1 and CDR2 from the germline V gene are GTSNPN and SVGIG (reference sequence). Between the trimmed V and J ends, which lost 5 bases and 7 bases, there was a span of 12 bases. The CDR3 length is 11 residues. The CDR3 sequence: CAWVLGREQYF. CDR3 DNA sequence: TGTGCCTGGGTCCTGGGGAGAGAGCAGTACTTC.

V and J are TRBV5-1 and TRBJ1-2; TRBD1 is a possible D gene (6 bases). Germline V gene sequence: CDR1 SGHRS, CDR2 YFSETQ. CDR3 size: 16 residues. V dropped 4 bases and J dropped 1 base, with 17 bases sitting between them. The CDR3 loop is CASSVSPQGDNYGYTF. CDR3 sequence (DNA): TGCGCCAGCAGCGTCAGCCCACAGGGTGATAACTATGGCTACACCTTC.

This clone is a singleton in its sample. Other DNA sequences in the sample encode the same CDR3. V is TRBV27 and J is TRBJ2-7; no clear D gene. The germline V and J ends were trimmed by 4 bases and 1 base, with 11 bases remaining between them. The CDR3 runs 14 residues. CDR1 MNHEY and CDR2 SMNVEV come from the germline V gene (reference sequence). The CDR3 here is CASSWTGGSYEQYF. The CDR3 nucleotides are TGTGCCAGCAGTTGGACGGGTGGATCCTACGAGCAGTACTTC.